Below, 10 T cell receptor beta chains from the same sample are listed, as sequenced in a study of spatial heterogeneity in lung cancer (dated by TCRdb to about 2019). Taken with the paper, the label for time point translates to: sample taken at primary tumor resection. TCR sequencing used whole RNA extracted from tumor and nontumor lung tissue, or from cryopreserved PBMC samples, without cell sorting. The library was made by 5' RACE. The listed sequencing device is NextSeq 500. TCRdb ran its own pipeline on the public reads, namely fastp trimming at Q25 and MiXCR clone calling, and kept in-frame beta chains. Every CDR3 protein is listed once, alongside the most common genes and DNA of its rows. Across this sample there are some 45,000 distinct CDR3 sequences, with around 11% seen only once. Approximately 42% of the sample lies in the top ten. The sequencing used PBMCs, collected at surgery. All receptors derive from a female donor with early-stage non-small cell lung cancer.

This clonotype has at least ten counts. V is TRBV2 and J is TRBJ1-5; perhaps TRBD1 as D (6 bases). The germline CDR1 and CDR2 sequences are SNHLY and FYNNEI. This CDR3 is 13 amino acids long. Trimming took off 6 bases at V and 3 bases at J, with 9 bases between the two ends. Here the CDR3 reads CASRQGNNQPQHF. CDR3 DNA: TGTGCCAGCAGACAGGGAAACAATCAGCCCCAGCATTTT. Supplemented by reference TRBV2 and TRBJ1-5, the full variable domain reads EPEVTQTPSHQVTQMGQEVILRCVPISNHLYFYWYRQILGQKVEFLVSFYNNEISEKSEIFDDQFSVERPDGSNFTLKIRSTKLEDSAMYFCASRQGNNQPQHFGDGTRLSIL.

A note on this clonotype: A much larger clone differs from this one at a single base, so this may be a read error. The CDR3 protein is CASLGPGRAQYF. Here the CDR3 DNA reads TGTGCCAGCCTGGGCCCAGGCCGAGCGCAGTATTTT. The chain joins TRBV28 to TRBJ2-3; D uncertain. This CDR3 has 12 residues. With 8 bases removed from V and 10 bases from J, the gap between germline ends came to 16 bases. Germline V lookup: CDR1 MDHEN, CDR2 SYDVKM.

The sample holds a few counts of this clonotype. The V gene is TRBV29-1, the J gene TRBJ1-4; D unresolved. Germline V gene data show CDR1 as SQVTM and CDR2 as ANQGSEA. This CDR3 contains 11 residues. The germline V and J ends were trimmed by 3 bases and 15 bases, with 14 bases remaining between them. The CDR3, as DNA: TGCAGCGTTGAGAGGGAGGGCGTCGTGTTTTTT. The encoded protein is CSVEREGVVFF. Combining the CDR3 with reference TRBV29-1 and TRBJ1-4 gives the whole variable domain SAVISQKPSRDICQRGTSLTIQCQVDSQVTMMFWYRQQPGQSLTLIATANQGSEATYESGFVIDKFPISRPNLTFSTLTVSNMSPEDSSIYLCSVEREGVVFFGSGTQLSVL.

V and J are TRBV20-1 and TRBJ2-7; the D gene is possibly TRBD1 (6 bases). Germline CDR1 is DFQATT and CDR2 is SNEGSKA (reference sequence). The CDR3 length is 15 residues. V gave up 3 bases and J gave up 2 bases, with 17 bases separating them. This CDR3 is CSASGPGTMPYEQYF. CDR3 DNA sequence: TGCAGTGCTAGCGGCCCCGGGACAATGCCCTACGAGCAGTACTTC.

This CDR3 is CASSQEGVRLSGGYTF. CDR3 DNA: TGTGCCAGCAGCCAAGAAGGAGTCAGACTGTCTGGGGGCTACACCTTC. The chain uses TRBV3-1 and TRBJ1-2; D remains unclear. Germline V gene data show CDR1 as LGHDT and CDR2 as YNNKEL (reference sequence). This CDR3 has 16 residues. Trimming took off 0 bases at V and 8 bases at J, with 19 bases between the two ends.

V is TRBV29-1 and J is TRBJ2-3; D remains unclear. The V and J ends lost 0 bases and 7 bases respectively, with 8 bases between them. This CDR3 spans 12 amino acids. Germline CDR1 and CDR2: SQVTM and ANQGSEA. As DNA, the CDR3 is TGCAGCGTTGAAGAGCGGACCCATACGCAGTATTTT. Translation: CSVEERTHTQYF.

In its sample, this clonotype was seen a few times. The J gene is TRBJ2-1, the V gene TRBV4-2; D gene unclear. Per the germline V gene, CDR1 is LGHNA and CDR2 is YNFKEQ. Trimming shortened V by 0 bases and J by 8 bases, and 8 bases separated the two germline ends. The CDR3 consists of 13 residues. The DNA for the CDR3 is TGTGCCAGCAGCCAAGACGGAGTCGATGAGCAGTTCTTC. This gives the protein CASSQDGVDEQFF.

This clonotype was detected a few times. The chain links TRBV28 to TRBJ1-2, with a possible D match to TRBD1 (6 bases). Trimming removed 2 bases at V and 4 bases at J, with 14 bases between. CDR3 length: 15 residues. Germline-derived CDR1 and CDR2 are MDHEN and SYDVKM. In nucleotides, the CDR3 is TGTGCCAGCAGTTTAATCGGACAGCTGCCCTATGGCTACACCTTC. This gives the protein CASSLIGQLPYGYTF.

This chain uses TRBV5-8 with TRBJ1-5, with TRBD1 as a possible D gene (5 bases). V dropped 3 bases and J dropped 2 bases, with 12 bases sitting between them. The germline V gene encodes CDR1 SGHTS and CDR2 YDEGEE. This CDR3 is 15 amino acids long. CDR3 DNA: TGTGCCAGCAGCTCGGGGCTCCTGGGCAATCAGCCCCAGCATTTT. It translates to CASSSGLLGNQPQHF.

The rearrangement links TRBV9 to TRBJ2-5, with D possibly being TRBD1 or TRBD2 (5 bases each). Germline loops: CDR1 SGDLS, CDR2 YYNGEE. The CDR3 covers 13 residues. V was pared by 2 bases and J by 12 bases, with 17 bases between. The CDR3 nucleotides read TGTGCCAGCAGCGTGTCTCAGGGTTCGGAGGAGTACTTC. Translation: CASSVSQGSEEYF.